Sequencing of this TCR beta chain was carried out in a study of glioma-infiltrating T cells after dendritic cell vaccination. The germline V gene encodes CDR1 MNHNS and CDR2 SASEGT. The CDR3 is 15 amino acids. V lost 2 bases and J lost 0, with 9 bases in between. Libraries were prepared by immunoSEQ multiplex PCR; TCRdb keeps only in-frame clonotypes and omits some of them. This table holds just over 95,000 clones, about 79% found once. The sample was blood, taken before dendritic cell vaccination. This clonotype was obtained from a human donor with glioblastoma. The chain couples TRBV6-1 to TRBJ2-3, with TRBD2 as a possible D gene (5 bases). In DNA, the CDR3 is TGTGCCAGCAGTGAACCGGGAATGAGCACAGATACGCAGTATTTT. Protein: CASSEPGMSTDTQYF.